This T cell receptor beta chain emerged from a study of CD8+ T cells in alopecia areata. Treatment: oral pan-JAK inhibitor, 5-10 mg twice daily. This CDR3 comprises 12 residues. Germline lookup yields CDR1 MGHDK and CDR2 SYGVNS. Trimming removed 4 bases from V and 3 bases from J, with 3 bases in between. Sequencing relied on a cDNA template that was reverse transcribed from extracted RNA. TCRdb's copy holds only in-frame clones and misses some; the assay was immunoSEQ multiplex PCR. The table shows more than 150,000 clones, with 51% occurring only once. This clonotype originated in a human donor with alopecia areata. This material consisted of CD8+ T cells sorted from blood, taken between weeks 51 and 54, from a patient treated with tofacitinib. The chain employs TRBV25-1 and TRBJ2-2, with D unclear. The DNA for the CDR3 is TGTGCCAGCAGTGTTGACACCGGGGAGCTGTTTTTT. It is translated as CASSVDTGELFF.